In its sample, the clone carrying this T cell receptor beta chain was seen many times. Its specificity is not known. This specimen belongs to a study of T cells in Graves' hyperthyroidism and ophthalmopathy. Amplified TCR beta CDR3 regions came from RNA transcripts. The TCR CDR3 first-round RT-PCR relied on the HTBI primer set. In TCRdb, the multiplex PCR reads were re-called with MiXCR into one record per CDR3 protein. The sample includes about 350,000 distinct CDR3 sequences, roughly 15% seen only once; the top ten take roughly 19%. The CDR3 is made up of 12 amino acids. The V gene's germline CDR1 is KGHSH and CDR2 LQKENI. The germline V and J ends were trimmed by 5 bases and 4 bases, with 8 bases remaining between them. Findings and caveats of the study: Ophthalmopathy was distinguished from stable hyperthyroidism by 13 V-J signatures. Model-based prediction identified ophthalmopathy a median 6.5 months prior to its onset.

The sequence was collected from a woman aged 55-69 years with Graves' ophthalmopathy. Sequenced input: blood. The gene calls are TRBV18 and TRBJ1-1, with unresolved D. DNA for the CDR3: TGTGCCAGCTCAGGGGAGAGCACTGAAGCTTTCTTT. Translating it yields CASSGESTEAFF.